This T cell receptor beta chain was found in a study of sequential checkpoint blockade in melanoma. The wider study: TCRβ was sequenced from DNA of about 96 pretreatment tumors. Study-level points and caveats: Tumor T-cell fraction and clonality correlated with PD-L1 and CD8+ counts.

The treatment: randomized to nivolumab then ipilimumab (arm A) or the reverse (arm B). Patients had received no earlier DNA-damaging chemotherapy. Note on this clone: What it binds is unknown.

Generated by immunoSEQ multiplex PCR, the TCRdb table keeps only in-frame clones and is missing some. Among about 6,300 clones listed, 15% to 20% were seen once. The V gene end was trimmed by 4 bases and the J gene end by 4 bases; junction bases not matched to a gene: 4. Germline V lookup: CDR1 SGHRS, CDR2 YFSETQ. The length of the CDR3 is 14 residues. This sample comprised tumor tissue (inferred from file names), obtained from a patient given nivolumab and ipilimumab in sequence. The TCR sequence derives from a human donor with melanoma. The rearrangement joins TRBV5-1 to TRBJ2-2; 7 bases are a match to TRBD1. The CDR3 DNA reads TGCGCCAGCAGCACGGGACAGCTCACCGGGGAGCTGTTTTTT. The encoded protein is CASSTGQLTGELFF.